The 5 T cell receptor beta chains given below trace back to one sample, sequenced in a study of cytomegalovirus exposure and HLA in healthy donors. The primer mix had 60 Vbeta and 13 Jbeta primers. Using immunoSEQ multiplex PCR, the repertoire was profiled, and TCRdb retains in-frame clones only, with some absent. This sample has 170,000 or so clones; 80% to 90% occur once, and the top ten carry under 7.5%. Material for sequencing was PBMCs. The receptors were gathered from a man aged 45 to 65 in good health and CMV-seropositive.

The rearrangement joins TRBV28 to TRBJ1-5, with D tentatively TRBD1 (5 bases). The germline V gene encodes CDR1 MDHEN and CDR2 SYDVKM. The CDR3 length is 17 residues. V was clipped by 2 bases and J by 6 bases, with 20 bases between them. CDR3 region: CASSLISGALGRQPQHF. For the CDR3, the DNA is TGTGCCAGCAGTTTAATAAGTGGGGCCTTAGGACGTCAGCCCCAGCATTTT.

This clone was recorded only once. The chain combines TRBV5-1 with TRBJ1-4; the match to TRBD1 covers 9 bases. Unmatched junction bases numbered 5, after V lost 0 bases and J lost 2 bases. The CDR3 is 17 amino acids. Looked up from germline, CDR1 is SGHRS and CDR2 is YFSETQ. CDR3 loop: CASSLAKGTGTNEKLFF. The CDR3 DNA reads as TGCGCCAGCAGCTTGGCTAAGGGGACAGGGACTAATGAAAAACTGTTTTTT.

The rearrangement links TRBV7-8 to TRBJ1-3; TRBD1 might be the D (6 bases). Looked up from germline, CDR1 is SGHVS and CDR2 is FQNEAQ. This CDR3 contains 15 residues. V lost 5 bases to trimming and J lost 0 bases, with 11 bases between them. The CDR3 DNA sequence: TGTGCCAGCAGCCAGGGGCCCTACTCTGGAAACACCATATATTTT. Its protein is CASSQGPYSGNTIYF.

This clone has more than one count but fewer than ten. The chain couples TRBV5-1 to TRBJ1-2; TRBD1 might be the D (5 bases). The V gene lost 2 bases and the J gene lost 5 bases, with 13 bases spanning the gap. Germline assignment: CDR1 SGHRS and CDR2 YFSETQ. The CDR3 runs 14 residues. CDR3 amino acids: CASSFGGPGYGYTF. The DNA of the CDR3 is TGCGCCAGCAGCTTCGGTGGGCCAGGGTATGGCTACACCTTC.

The chain joins TRBV12-5 to TRBJ1-5; D call uncertain. V was pared by 3 bases and J by 4 bases, with 7 bases between. Per germline, CDR1 LGHNT and CDR2 FRNRAP. The CDR3 totals 13 residues. The CDR3 loop reads CASGLESNQPQHF. The DNA of the CDR3 is TGTGCTAGTGGTTTAGAGTCTAATCAGCCCCAGCATTTT.